These 20 T cell receptor beta chains were sequenced from one sample in a study of blood T cell repertoires in COVID-19. The repertoire was sequenced with immunoSEQ multiplex PCR; TCRdb's copy has only in-frame clones and lacks some. The sample yields about 94,000 clones, roughly 80% seen once. The material sequenced was peripheral blood. The source is a man in his 60s with acute or convalescent COVID-19.

Points on this clone: Other DNA sequences of this sample code for an identical CDR3. The chain couples TRBV4-2 to TRBJ2-2, with 11 positions matching TRBD2. The trim removed 0 bases at V and 6 bases at J, leaving 9 bases unmatched. This CDR3 contains 18 residues. Germline CDR1 reads LGHNA; CDR2 reads YNFKEQ. The CDR3 DNA reads TGTGCCAGCAGCCAAGAGTTAATTCTAGCGGGGGGTCCCGGGGAGCTGTTTTTT. Translated, it gives CASSQELILAGGPGELFF.

The gene calls are TRBV12-3 or TRBV12-4 and TRBJ2-7; 7 bases map to TRBD1. The CDR3 contains 12 residues. J lost 4 bases, V lost 5 bases, and 2 bases had no gene match. CDR3 region: CASSRGQYEQYF. CDR3 sequence (DNA): TGTGCCAGCAGTCGGGGACAGTACGAGCAGTACTTC.

This chain connects TRBV2 to TRBJ2-6; 9 positions match TRBD1. The CDR3 consists of 17 residues. The junction had 6 bases not matched to a gene; V was cut back by 5 bases and J by 1 base. The germline V gene encodes CDR1 SNHLY and CDR2 FYNNEI. In nucleotides, the CDR3 is TGTGCCAGCAGTAAACGACAGGGGGTTTCTGGGGCCAACGTCCTGACTTTC. It codes for CASSKRQGVSGANVLTF.

The rearrangement links TRBV9 to TRBJ1-2; no clear D. This CDR3 contains 14 residues. Trimming took off 3 bases at V and 2 bases at J, with 11 bases between the two ends. Germline lookup yields CDR1 SGDLS and CDR2 YYNGEE. The CDR3 spells CASSAPPGNYGYTF. DNA for the CDR3: TGTGCCAGCAGCGCCCCTCCGGGGAACTATGGCTACACCTTC.

The V gene is TRBV5-4, the J gene TRBJ2-5; 16 nucleotides agree with TRBD2. This CDR3 region has 17 residues. V dropped 4 bases and J dropped 2; count of bases not matched to a gene: 5. Germline values: CDR1 SGHNT, CDR2 YYREEE (reference sequence). The CDR3 DNA is TGTGCCAGCAGCAAGGGACTAGCGGGGGGGAAACAAGAGACCCAGTACTTC. Protein sequence: CASSKGLAGGKQETQYF.

The chain recombines TRBV5-1 with TRBJ2-5; no definite D call. Trimming stripped 4 bases from V and 5 bases from J, with 9 bases between. The CDR3 consists of 12 residues. Looked up from germline, CDR1 is SGHRS and CDR2 is YFSETQ. For the CDR3, the DNA is TGCGCCAGCAGCCTATCACGGGAGACCCAGTACTTC. It encodes CASSLSRETQYF.

The chain employs TRBV5-4 and TRBJ2-5; TRBD1 is a possible D gene (6 bases). The CDR3 is 13 amino acids. The V end was cut by 4 bases, the J end by 7 bases, with 14 bases between. Germline V gives CDR1 SGHNT, CDR2 YYREEE (reference sequence). The CDR3 spells CASSPTGTGTQYF. CDR3 sequence (DNA): TGTGCCAGCAGCCCTACAGGGACGGGGACCCAGTACTTC. Supplemented by reference TRBV5-4 and TRBJ2-5, the full variable domain reads ETGVTQSPTHLIKTRGQQVTLRCSSQSGHNTVSWYQQALGQGPQFIFQYYREEENGRGNFPPRFSGLQFPNYSSELNVNALELDDSALYLCASSPTGTGTQYFGPGTRLLVL.

This chain links TRBV4-1 with TRBJ1-5; 7 nucleotides match TRBD1. In germline, CDR1 is MGHRA, CDR2 YSYEKL. With V trimmed by 8 bases and J by 2 bases, 12 bases remained unmatched. There are 16 residues in the CDR3. The CDR3 sequence is CASGSLGTVGNQPQHF. CDR3 nucleotides: TGCGCCAGCGGAAGCTTAGGGACAGTTGGCAATCAGCCCCAGCATTTT.

The chain has TRBV5-6 and TRBJ2-3, with TRBD2 identical over 9 bases. The CDR3 is 15 amino acids. Germline CDR1 reads SGHDT; CDR2 reads YYEEEE. J was trimmed by 0 bases and V by 4 bases; bases with no gene match: 3. CDR3 DNA sequence: TGTGCCAGCAGCGGGGGACTAGCTAGCACAGATACGCAGTATTTT. Amino acids: CASSGGLASTDTQYF.

This chain links TRBV6-2 or TRBV6-3 with TRBJ1-1, with D uncertain. Germline V gene data show CDR1 as MNHEY and CDR2 as SVGEGT. The CDR3 consists of 11 residues. The V end was cut by 2 bases, the J end by 10 bases, with 8 bases between. CDR3 nucleotides: TGTGCCAGCAGTTACGAACGAGGAGCTTTCTTT. Translation gives CASSYERGAFF.

V gene TRBV4-1 combines with J gene TRBJ2-5; tentatively, D is TRBD2 (6 bases). Between the trimmed V and J ends, which lost 0 bases and 3 bases, there was a span of 14 bases. The CDR3 has 16 residues. Germline CDR1 MGHRA, CDR2 YSYEKL. The CDR3 is CASSQDPGLTKETQYF. The CDR3 DNA reads as TGCGCCAGCAGCCAAGATCCCGGACTAACTAAAGAGACCCAGTACTTC.

In its sample, this clone was seen once. CDR3 residues: CASSDQGVQAYNEQFF. CDR3 DNA sequence: TGTGCCAGCAGTGACCAGGGGGTACAAGCCTACAATGAGCAGTTCTTC. The chain recombines TRBV6-1 with TRBJ2-1; 7 bases are shared with TRBD1. The V and J ends lost 3 bases and 2 bases, in that order; junction bases with no gene match: 7. The CDR3 is 16 amino acids. CDR1 and CDR2 from the germline V gene are MNHNS and SASEGT.

This clone has just a few counts. The chain combines TRBV6-6 with TRBJ2-6; TRBD1 matches 9 bases. Germline-derived CDR1 and CDR2 are MNHNY and SVGAGI (reference sequence). V trimming: 5 bases; J trimming: 2 bases; junction bases outside the gene matches: 7. The CDR3 contains 17 residues. The CDR3 DNA reads as TGTGCCAGCAGTCCAACCGGGACAGGGACTGGGGCCAACGTCCTGACTTTC. Translation gives CASSPTGTGTGANVLTF.

The V and J genes are TRBV6-1 and TRBJ1-5; 7 nucleotides agree with TRBD1. The CDR3 totals 16 residues. The J segment lost 3 bases and the V segment lost 2 bases, leaving 7 bases of the junction unmatched. Germline V lookup: CDR1 MNHNS, CDR2 SASEGT. The CDR3 region is CASSESRQGVNQPQHF. CDR3 DNA: TGTGCCAGCAGTGAATCTAGACAGGGTGTCAATCAGCCCCAGCATTTT.

The chain has TRBV2 and TRBJ2-5; TRBD2 is a possible D gene (5 bases). This CDR3 is 13 amino acids long. CDR1 and CDR2 (germline): SNHLY, FYNNEI. V was shortened by 4 bases and J by 5 bases, with 11 bases between the two germline ends. CDR3 region: CASSGAGWETQYF. For the CDR3, the DNA is TGTGCCAGCAGTGGGGCGGGTTGGGAGACCCAGTACTTC.

This rearrangement joins TRBV30 to TRBJ2-7, with TRBD1 as a possible D gene (5 bases). The CDR3 covers 13 residues. The V gene lost 2 bases and the J gene lost 2 bases, with 10 bases spanning the gap. The germline CDR1 and CDR2 sequences are GTSNPN and SVGIG (reference sequence). CDR3 in amino acids: CAWSIGVTYEQYF. CDR3 DNA: TGTGCCTGGAGTATAGGGGTCACCTACGAGCAGTACTTC.

The V gene is TRBV6-2 or TRBV6-3, the J gene TRBJ2-7; D remains ambiguous. CDR1 and CDR2 from the germline V gene are MNHEY and SVGEGT. V was clipped by 4 bases and J by 2 bases, with 9 bases between them. The CDR3 contains 13 residues. The CDR3 DNA is TGTGCCAGCAGTTTTTCTACCCCCTACGAGCAGTACTTC. Translation: CASSFSTPYEQYF.

V is TRBV5-6 and J is TRBJ1-5; 10 positions match TRBD1. Unmatched junction bases numbered 10, after V lost 4 bases and J lost 9 bases. The CDR3 loop spans 15 amino acids. The germline gives CDR1 SGHDT, CDR2 YYEEEE. In nucleotides, the CDR3 is TGTGCCAGCAGCACCGGGACAGGGGATTATCGGCCCCAGCATTTT. It translates to CASSTGTGDYRPQHF.

The chain uses TRBV7-3 and TRBJ2-5; the match to TRBD2 covers 10 bases. The ends lost 1 base at V and 5 bases at J; junction bases unmatched: 10. The CDR3 runs to 17 residues. Looked up from germline, CDR1 is SGHTA and CDR2 is FQGTGA. CDR3 sequence: CASSLMGSGGFGETQYF. CDR3 in DNA: TGTGCCAGCAGCTTAATGGGTAGCGGGGGGTTTGGCGAGACCCAGTACTTC.

The chain recombines TRBV19 with TRBJ2-7; maybe TRBD2 (5 bases). Trimming left V 3 bases short and J 0 bases short, with 12 bases between. Germline CDR1 and CDR2: LNHDA and SQIVND (reference sequence). The CDR3 spans 15 residues. CDR3 in DNA: TGTGCCAGTAGTATGTACCCGGGGAGCTCCTACGAGCAGTACTTC. It translates to CASSMYPGSSYEQYF.